These 29 T cell receptor beta chains share one sample of origin, sequenced in a study of Ad26.COV2.S vaccination and SARS-CoV-2 variants. Assay used: immunoSEQ multiplex PCR; TCRdb lists only in-frame clones, some missing. The sample holds around 320,000 clones, around 83% seen once. Treatment given: approximately 18 received Ad26.COV2.S at low or high dose, single or two shots; five or six received placebo; per-sample allocation not given. Day 63 following the first vaccine or placebo injection was when the samples were taken. This material consisted of peripheral blood, taken in a trial of Ad26.COV2.S vaccine versus placebo. The receptors were sampled from a person aged 18 to 59 who received the Ad26.COV2.S COVID-19 vaccine or a placebo.

The J gene is TRBJ1-5, the V gene TRBV30, with D possibly TRBD1 on 5 matching bases. The CDR3 length is 13 residues. The germline V gene has CDR1 GTSNPN and CDR2 SVGIG (reference sequence). V was clipped by 1 base and J by 2 bases, with 6 bases between them. Here the CDR3 reads CAWSGGGNQPQHF. The CDR3 bases are TGTGCCTGGAGTGGAGGGGGCAATCAGCCCCAGCATTTT. The whole variable domain, remainder taken from reference TRBV30 and TRBJ1-5, is SQTIHQWPATLVQPVGSPLSLECTVEGTSNPNLYWYRQAAGRGLQLLFYSVGIGQISSEVPQNLSASRPQDRQFILSSKKLLLSDSGFYLCAWSGGGNQPQHFGDGTRLSIL.

In its sample, this clone was seen a few times. The chain combines TRBV5-1 with TRBJ2-6, with a possible D match to TRBD1 (5 bases). Germline V gene lookup returns CDR1 SGHRS and CDR2 YFSETQ. V was clipped by 3 bases and J by 0 bases, with 7 bases between them. CDR3 length: 15 residues. CDR3 in amino acids: CASSSDSSGANVLTF. DNA of the CDR3: TGCGCCAGCAGCTCCGACAGCTCTGGGGCCAACGTCCTGACTTTC.

This rearrangement joins TRBV7-8 to TRBJ2-2; 7 bases map to TRBD1. CDR1 is SGHVS and CDR2 is FQNEAQ in the germline V gene. With 0 bases clipped from V and 3 bases from J, the junction kept 10 bases outside the gene matches. The CDR3 spans 18 residues. The CDR3, as DNA: TGTGCCAGCAGCTTAGCCCCCCTGCTAGGGGGCTACACCGGGGAGCTGTTTTTT. This encodes CASSLAPLLGGYTGELFF.

V and J are TRBV5-5 and TRBJ2-3; the D is unclear. V was cut by 0 bases and J by 10 bases, with 12 bases left in between. The CDR3 totals 13 residues. Germline CDR1 SGHKS, CDR2 YYEKEE (reference sequence). For the CDR3, the DNA is TGTGCCAGCAGCTTGGCCGGAATCCCTTCGCAGTATTTT. It yields the protein CASSLAGIPSQYF. The whole variable domain, remainder taken from reference TRBV5-5 and TRBJ2-3, is DAGVTQSPTHLIKTRGQQVTLRCSPISGHKSVSWYQQVLGQGPQFIFQYYEKEERGRGNFPDRFSARQFPNYSSELNVNALLLGDSALYLCASSLAGIPSQYFGPGTRLTVL.

The chain couples TRBV5-1 to TRBJ2-7, with D possibly being TRBD1 (6 bases). V was cut by 4 bases and J by 3 bases, with 17 bases left in between. Looked up from germline, CDR1 is SGHRS and CDR2 is YFSETQ. This CDR3 is built from 15 residues. The CDR3 sequence: CASSQVRGGNYEQYF. The DNA of the CDR3 is TGCGCCAGCAGCCAGGTGCGAGGGGGAAACTACGAGCAGTACTTC.

The chain has TRBV30 and TRBJ2-4; D may be TRBD2 (5 bases). There are 11 residues in the CDR3. With 0 bases removed from V and 9 bases from J, the gap between germline ends came to 6 bases. CDR1 is GTSNPN, CDR2 SVGIG, per germline (reference sequence). In nucleotides, the CDR3 is TGTGCCTGGAGTGTAGAGGGCATTCAGTACTTC. Encoded protein: CAWSVEGIQYF.

The genes are TRBV7-6 and TRBJ2-5; 9 nucleotides match TRBD2. V lost 5 bases to trimming and J lost 5 bases; unmatched junction nucleotides: 9. The CDR3 spans 15 residues. Germline CDR1 SGHVS, CDR2 FNYEAQ. CDR3 region: CASSPLAGRRETQYF. The CDR3 nucleotides are TGTGCCAGCAGCCCTCTAGCGGGGCGTCGCGAGACCCAGTACTTC.

The count of this clone is one. The rearrangement joins TRBV6-6 to TRBJ1-3; D unresolved. Germline V CDR1 and CDR2: MNHNY, SVGAGI (reference sequence). This CDR3 contains 12 residues. Deletions cut 2 bases from V and 3 bases from J, with 2 bases between. CDR3 protein: CASSYSGNTIYF. The CDR3 DNA reads as TGTGCCAGCAGTTACAGTGGAAACACCATATATTTT.

This sequence joins TRBV4-2 and TRBJ2-7; TRBD2 agrees at 8 bases. This CDR3 is 15 amino acids long. The ends lost 0 bases at V and 1 base at J; junction bases unmatched: 2. CDR1 LGHNA and CDR2 YNFKEQ come from the germline V gene. Here the CDR3 reads CASSQEGTSSYEQYF. CDR3 DNA sequence: TGTGCCAGCAGCCAAGAAGGGACTAGTTCCTACGAGCAGTACTTC.

The J gene is TRBJ1-2, the V gene TRBV19; no firm D call. The length of the CDR3 is 14 residues. Germline CDR1 and CDR2: LNHDA and SQIVND (reference sequence). Trimming shortened V by 3 bases and J by 2 bases, and 10 bases separated the two germline ends. CDR3 nucleotide sequence: TGTGCCAGTAGTATTATTGGCCGGAACTATGGCTACACCTTC. This gives the protein CASSIIGRNYGYTF.

In its sample, this clone was seen a few times. The chain employs TRBV5-1 and TRBJ2-7; tentative D call: TRBD2 (6 bases). Germline CDR1 is SGHRS and CDR2 is YFSETQ. Between the trimmed V and J ends, which lost 6 bases and 3 bases, there was a span of 19 bases. The length of the CDR3 is 15 residues. CDR3 bases: TGCGCCAGCAACTCCAACGGGGGTGCTTACTACGAGCAGTACTTC. It codes for CASNSNGGAYYEQYF.

CDR3 bases: TGTGCCAGCAGCCGGGACAGACTAACCGGGGAGCTGTTTTTT. It encodes CASSRDRLTGELFF. The chain is built from TRBV7-3 and TRBJ2-2, with TRBD1 matching over 7 bases. The length of the CDR3 is 14 residues. The germline gives CDR1 SGHTA, CDR2 FQGTGA. The V segment lost 5 bases and the J segment 5 bases; nucleotides outside the gene matches: 5.

The genes are TRBV7-9 and TRBJ2-1; 7 bases are shared with TRBD2. The CDR3 has 14 residues. Germline CDR1 reads SEHNR; CDR2 reads FQNEAQ (reference sequence). V was clipped by 5 bases and J by 6 bases; unmatched bases: 7. This CDR3 is CASSPYGGFNEQFF. CDR3 nucleotides: TGTGCCAGCAGCCCCTACGGGGGGTTCAATGAGCAGTTCTTC. Full variable domain (missing parts from reference TRBV7-9 and TRBJ2-1): DTGVSQNPRHKITKRGQNVTFRCDPISEHNRLYWYRQTLGQGPEFLTYFQNEAQLEKSRLLSDRFSAERPKGSFSTLEIQRTEQGDSAMYLCASSPYGGFNEQFFGPGTRLTVL.

This clone has just one count. V usage is TRBV6-6 and J usage is TRBJ1-6, with D possibly being TRBD1 (5 bases). Germline-derived CDR1 and CDR2 are MNHNY and SVGAGI (reference sequence). V was cut by 0 bases and J by 7 bases, with 13 bases left in between. CDR3 length equals 16 residues. CDR3 DNA: TGTGCCAGCAGTTACTCGACAGCGGGCGTCAATTCACCCCTCCACTTT. Translating it yields CASSYSTAGVNSPLHF.

This sequence joins TRBV25-1 and TRBJ1-2, with D tentatively TRBD1 (5 bases). Germline CDR1 MGHDK, CDR2 SYGVNS. The CDR3 consists of 13 residues. Between the trimmed V and J ends, which lost 2 bases and 1 base, there was a span of 5 bases. The CDR3 sequence: CASSEQGNYGYTF. The CDR3 coding sequence is TGTGCCAGCAGTGAACAGGGTAACTATGGCTACACCTTC.

CDR3 loop: CASSLGRMNTEAFF. In DNA form, the CDR3 reads TGTGCCAGCAGCTTAGGGAGGATGAACACTGAAGCTTTCTTT. This chain uses TRBV11-2 with TRBJ1-1; D is unclear. V dropped 1 base and J dropped 0 bases, with 6 bases sitting between them. This CDR3 has 14 residues. Germline V gene lookup returns CDR1 SGHAT and CDR2 FQNNGV. The whole variable domain, filled in from reference TRBV11-2 and TRBJ1-1, reads EAGVAQSPRYKIIEKRQSVAFWCNPISGHATLYWYQQILGQGPKLLIQFQNNGVVDDSQLPKDRFSAERLKGVDSTLKIQPAKLEDSAVYLCASSLGRMNTEAFFGQGTRLTVV.

Here the CDR3 reads CASSYQTSGGAYEQFF. In DNA, the CDR3 is TGTGCCAGCAGTTACCAGACTAGCGGGGGGGCCTATGAGCAGTTCTTC. This sequence joins TRBV7-9 and TRBJ2-1; TRBD2 matches 14 bases. V trimming: 6 bases; J trimming: 8 bases; junction bases outside the gene matches: 9. CDR3 length: 16 amino acids. The V gene's germline CDR1 is SEHNR and CDR2 FQNEAQ (reference sequence).

V usage is TRBV19 and J usage is TRBJ2-1; 9 nucleotides align to TRBD1. J gave up 3 bases and V 5 bases, and 5 bases lay outside the gene matches. The CDR3 runs to 15 residues. Germline V gene data show CDR1 as LNHDA and CDR2 as SQIVND (reference sequence). The CDR3 bases are TGTGCCAGTAGTCCACAGGGGGCCCTCTACAATGAGCAGTTCTTC. Translation: CASSPQGALYNEQFF. The full variable domain, its missing parts supplied by reference TRBV19 and TRBJ2-1, is DGGITQSPKYLFRKEGQNVTLSCEQNLNHDAMYWYRQDPGQGLRLIYYSQIVNDFQKGDIAEGYSVSREKKESFPLTVTSAQKNPTAFYLCASSPQGALYNEQFFGPGTRLTVL.

The chain is built from TRBV2 and TRBJ2-7; 11 bases agree with TRBD1. The CDR3 is 16 residues long. Trimming at V came to 4 bases and at J to 1 base, leaving 6 bases not matched to a gene. The germline V gene has CDR1 SNHLY and CDR2 FYNNEI. DNA of the CDR3: TGTGCCAGCAGTGTCCCCGGGACAGGGGGTTCCTACGAGCAGTACTTC. Its translation is CASSVPGTGGSYEQYF.

The chain combines TRBV6-5 with TRBJ2-2, with 7 bases aligning to TRBD1. The germline V gene has CDR1 MNHEY and CDR2 SVGAGI. V lost 6 bases to trimming and J lost 7 bases; unmatched junction nucleotides: 11. The CDR3 spans 15 residues. CDR3 nucleotides: TGTGCCAGCAGGAGACAGGGTGGGTCTGTCGGGGAGCTGTTTTTT. It is translated as CASRRQGGSVGELFF.

The J gene is TRBJ1-3, the V gene TRBV7-2; weak D call: TRBD1 (6 bases). The germline V gene encodes CDR1 SGHTA and CDR2 FQGNSA. CDR3 length equals 15 residues. Deletions cut 5 bases from V and 4 bases from J, with 15 bases between. The CDR3 coding sequence is TGTGCCAGCAGCCCAGCAGGGGTTAGCGGAAACACCATATATTTT. It is translated as CASSPAGVSGNTIYF.

The chain carries TRBV5-4 and TRBJ2-6, with D tentatively TRBD1 (5 bases). Per the germline V gene, CDR1 is SGHNT and CDR2 is YYREEE (reference sequence). The V end lost 0 bases, the J end lost 0 bases, and 13 bases lay between the germline ends. The CDR3 is made up of 18 amino acids. Written as DNA, the CDR3 is TGTGCCAGCAGCTTGGATCCAGGGCTCCGCTCTGGGGCCAACGTCCTGACTTTC. Residues: CASSLDPGLRSGANVLTF.

This clone has only one observation. This chain uses TRBV5-6 with TRBJ1-2, with D hard to call. Germline V gene lookup returns CDR1 SGHDT and CDR2 YYEEEE. Trimming left V 7 bases short and J 3 bases short, with 13 bases between. The CDR3 runs 13 residues. CDR3 loop: CASSPVAHYGYTF. The CDR3 DNA sequence: TGTGCCAGCTCCCCGGTCGCCCACTATGGCTACACCTTC.

In its sample, this clone was seen a few times. CDR3 DNA: TGTGCCAGCTCACCCGGGAACACCTACGAGCAGTACTTC. It translates to CASSPGNTYEQYF. The V and J genes are TRBV18 and TRBJ2-7, with D perhaps matching TRBD2 (5 bases). Germline values: CDR1 KGHSH, CDR2 LQKENI. The CDR3 has 13 residues. Trimming removed 3 bases from V and 2 bases from J, with 8 bases in between.

The chain couples TRBV6-5 to TRBJ2-5, with D tentatively TRBD2 (6 bases). Trimming took off 4 bases at V and 5 bases at J, with 14 bases between the two ends. CDR1 is MNHEY and CDR2 is SVGAGI in the germline V gene. CDR3 length equals 14 residues. CDR3 amino acids: CASSWRGKEETQYF. CDR3 nucleotide sequence: TGTGCCAGCAGTTGGAGGGGAAAGGAGGAGACCCAGTACTTC.

The genes are TRBV7-2 and TRBJ2-1; TRBD2 aligns across 15 bases. Trimming removed 10 bases from V and 10 bases from J; junction bases left unmatched: 5. Germline V gene sequence: CDR1 SGHTA, CDR2 FQGNSA. CDR3 length: 13 amino acids. The CDR3 reads CATGLAGGLEQFF. CDR3 in DNA: TGTGCCACAGGACTAGCGGGGGGGCTGGAGCAGTTCTTC.

This chain links TRBV15 with TRBJ1-1; D unclear. Germline lookup yields CDR1 LNHNV and CDR2 YYDKDF (reference sequence). V lost 5 bases and J lost 3, with 10 bases in between. The CDR3 totals 13 residues. CDR3 in DNA: TGTGCCACCAGCCCGAGCTTACACACTGAAGCTTTCTTT. Translating gives CATSPSLHTEAFF. The full variable domain, completed using reference TRBV15 and TRBJ1-1, is DAMVIQNPRYQVTQFGKPVTLSCSQTLNHNVMYWYQQKSSQAPKLLFHYYDKDFNNEADTPDNFQSRRPNTSFCFLDIRSPGLGDTAMYLCATSPSLHTEAFFGQGTRLTVV.

As DNA, the CDR3 is TGCAGTGCTAGTAGTATCGGGTCCCAGATTTACTCCTCTGGAAACACCATATATTTT. Protein product: CSASSIGSQIYSSGNTIYF. This rearrangement joins TRBV20-1 to TRBJ1-3; D is uncertain. Germline V gene data show CDR1 as DFQATT and CDR2 as SNEGSKA (reference sequence). This CDR3 comprises 19 residues. Trimming cost V 3 bases and J 0 bases, with 24 bases left between them.

The V and J genes are TRBV5-4 and TRBJ2-1, with a weak D call TRBD1 (5 bases). Per germline, CDR1 SGHNT and CDR2 YYREEE (reference sequence). With 4 bases removed from V and 5 bases from J, the gap between germline ends came to 16 bases. The CDR3 covers 15 residues. The CDR3, as DNA: TGTGCCAGCAGCGGCCTCACGACAGCAAACAATGAGCAGTTCTTC. The encoded protein is CASSGLTTANNEQFF.